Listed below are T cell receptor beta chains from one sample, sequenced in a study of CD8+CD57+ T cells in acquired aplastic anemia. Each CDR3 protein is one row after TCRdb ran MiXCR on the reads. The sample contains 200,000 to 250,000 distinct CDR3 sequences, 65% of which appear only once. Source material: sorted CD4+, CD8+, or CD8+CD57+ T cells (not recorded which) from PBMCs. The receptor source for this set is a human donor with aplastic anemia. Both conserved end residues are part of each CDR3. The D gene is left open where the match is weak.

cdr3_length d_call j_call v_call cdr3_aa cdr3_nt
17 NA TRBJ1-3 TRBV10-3 CAINSKEELSSGNTIYF TGTGCCATCAATTCCAAGGAAGAATTAAGCTCTGGAAACACCATATATTTT
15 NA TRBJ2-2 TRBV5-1 CASSWDNTNTGELFF TGCGCCAGCAGCTGGGACAATACGAACACCGGGGAGCTGTTTTTT
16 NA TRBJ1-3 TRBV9 CASSAIGESSGNTIYF TGTGCCAGCAGCGCAATCGGAGAGAGCTCTGGAAACACCATATATTTT
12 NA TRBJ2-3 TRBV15 CATSREVGTQYF TGTGCCACCAGCAGAGAAGTAGGTACGCAGTATTTT
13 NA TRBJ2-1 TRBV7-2 CASSLMASHEQFF TGTGCCAGCAGCTTAATGGCGTCGCATGAGCAGTTCTTC
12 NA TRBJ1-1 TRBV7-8 CASSWDYTEAFF TGTGCCAGCAGCTGGGACTACACTGAAGCTTTCTTT
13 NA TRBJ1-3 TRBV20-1 CSARPPSGNTIYF TGCAGTGCTAGACCCCCCTCTGGAAACACCATATATTTT
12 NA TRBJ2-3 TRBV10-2 CASSEQFDTQYF TGCGCCAGCAGTGAACAGTTTGATACGCAGTATTTT
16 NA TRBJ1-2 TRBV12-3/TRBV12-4 CASTPSPAAAIGGYTF TGTGCCAGCACCCCGAGCCCCGCAGCCGCTATTGGAGGCTACACCTTC
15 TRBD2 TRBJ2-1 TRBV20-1 CSAPRTSGGYNEQFF TGCAGTGCCCCAAGGACTAGCGGGGGATACAATGAGCAGTTCTTC
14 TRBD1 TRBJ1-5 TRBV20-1 CSAVRDREGQPQHF TGCAGTGCAGTGAGAGACAGGGAAGGTCAGCCCCAGCATTTT